What follows is one T cell receptor (beta chain) and its context. As to treatment: roughly 19 received Ad26.COV2.S at low or high dose, single or two shots; several received placebo; per-sample allocation not given. Sample collection was performed on day 63 after the first vaccine or placebo injection. An 18-55-year-old adult in Boston served as donor. This record comes from a study of Ad26.COV2.S vaccination and SARS-CoV-2 variants. The CDR3 loop spans 10 amino acids. Trimming stripped 8 bases from V and 5 bases from J, with 7 bases between. The germline V gene encodes CDR1 DFQATT and CDR2 SNEGSKA (reference sequence). Clones were sequenced by immunoSEQ multiplex PCR, and TCRdb holds only the in-frame ones, with some missing. The sample gives about 680,000 clones, around 89% of which show up once; approximately 1.5% is in the top ten.

This receptor was identified in a person between 18 and 60 years old who received the Ad26.COV2.S COVID-19 vaccine or a placebo. V is TRBV20-1 and J is TRBJ2-1; D uncertain. This specimen was peripheral blood, taken in a trial of Ad26.COV2.S vaccine versus placebo. The CDR3 nucleotides read TGCAGTTGGAGAAACAATGAGCAGTTCTTC. It codes for CSWRNNEQFF.